The T cell receptor (beta chain) described here comes from a study of blood T cells in healthy people across ages. Study as a whole: In model experiments, template switching was able to capture about one barcoded beta molecule for every two T cells that were present.

This clonotype was seen once. Its antigen is unknown. Total RNA amounts of at least 5 micrograms were extracted per sample. This CDR3 contains 16 residues. Germline V gives CDR1 SGHTA, CDR2 FQGNSA. Unmatched junction bases numbered 4, after V lost 1 base and J lost 1 base. Overall study findings and caveats: Among T cells, TCR beta diversity per million cells dropped roughly linearly as age rose.

Next came a second PCR, run for roughly 7 to 12 cycles, which used a sample-barcoded 5' primer along with a J-beta primer mix. MiXCR, run by TCRdb on the 5' RACE reads, gives a single entry per CDR3 protein. The data hold 790,000 or so distinct CDR3 sequences, with 45% to 70% observed a single time. The V and J genes are TRBV7-2 and TRBJ2-5; 9 nucleotides agree with TRBD1. The receptor's source is a man aged 35-49 years in good health. Specimen: blood. The CDR3 loop reads CASSLEDRGSQETQYF. CDR3 coding DNA: TGTGCCAGCAGCTTAGAGGACAGGGGTTCCCAAGAGACCCAGTACTTC.